This T cell receptor beta chain derives from a study of T-cell memory formation after mild COVID-19. TCRdb used MiXCR to reprocess the 5' RACE reads, holding one entry per CDR3 protein. Among 270,000 or so distinct CDR3 sequences listed, 16% were seen once. The specimen sequenced was PBMCs or a T cell subset sorted from them (not recorded which). The receptor comes from a young man who had mild COVID-19 (a few samples of this study predate the infection). Cell type and time point are not known.

This chain's CDR3 is CASSQFGGGHGYTF. The CDR3 nucleotides are TGCGCCAGCAGCCAGTTCGGGGGGGGCCATGGCTACACCTTC. V usage is TRBV4-1 and J usage is TRBJ1-2; tentative D call: TRBD1 (6 bases). Germline lookup yields CDR1 MGHRA and CDR2 YSYEKL. Trimming took off 3 bases at V and 6 bases at J, with 14 bases between the two ends. CDR3 size: 14 residues.